This TCR beta chain was found in a study of shared clonotypes between healthy human individuals. Study findings and constraints: The donor pool, a small one, limited the genetic and exposure-history diversity represented.

Remarks on this clone: Its antigen remains unknown.

The protocol was immunoSEQ multiplex PCR, while the TCRdb copy is restricted to in-frame clones and leaves out a portion. The table has more than 600,000 clones, around 90% seen once; the top ten hold about a quarter. The CDR3 loop spans 17 amino acids. Germline CDR1 reads SGDLS; CDR2 reads YYNGEE. With 0 bases clipped from V and 8 bases from J, the junction kept 13 bases outside the gene matches. Selected positively for CCR7 and CD45RO-negative, naive CD8 cells excluded terminally differentiated effector memory CD45RA+ cells. The donor cohort consisted entirely of Caucasian adults residing in Nashville, Tennessee.

The sample consisted of naive CD8+ T cells sorted from blood. V is TRBV9 and J is TRBJ1-2; 10 bases are a match to TRBD1. The TCR was taken from a man aged 25 to 40 in good health. CDR3 sequence: CASSVAGTGTGEQGYTF. In nucleotides, the CDR3 is TGTGCCAGCAGCGTAGCTGGTACCGGGACAGGGGAACAAGGCTACACCTTC.